This record looks at one TCR beta chain sequence and its context. Its antigen remains unknown. Other DNA sequences from this sample encode an identical CDR3 as well. Losses at the gene ends were 1 base for V and 2 bases for J; bases not matched to a gene: 3. The CDR3 contains 15 residues. Germline V gives CDR1 SGHVS, CDR2 FNYEAQ. This sample is drawn from a study of cytomegalovirus exposure and HLA in healthy donors. Study-wide results and limits: Reportedly, diagnosis of cytomegalovirus status by the classifier showed high specificity and sensitivity. Subsequent analysis showed first-cohort TCR clusters tending to co-occur in 120 validation repertoires.

Only in-frame clones appear in the TCRdb table, and some are missing; sequencing was by immunoSEQ multiplex PCR. Among about 400,000 clones listed, 86% were seen once. Sequenced: PBMCs. The rearrangement uses TRBV7-6 and TRBJ2-7; 9 bases line up with TRBD2. This clonotype was obtained from a woman between 18 and 29 years old in good health and CMV-seronegative. The CDR3 here is CASSLGLAGPYEQYF. The CDR3 DNA is TGTGCCAGCAGCTTAGGGCTAGCGGGGCCCTACGAGCAGTACTTC. The whole variable domain, remainder taken from reference TRBV7-6 and TRBJ2-7, is GAGVSQSPRYKVTKRGQDVALRCDPISGHVSLYWYRQALGQGPEFLTYFNYEAQQDKSGLPNDRFSAERPEGSISTLTIQRTEQRDSAMYRCASSLGLAGPYEQYFGPGTRLTVT.